This T cell receptor beta chain is drawn from a study of blood T cell repertoires in COVID-19. The overall study: Collection of acute and convalescent COVID-19 samples took place in the United States, Italy and Spain. Nucleic acid was either cDNA or gDNA, and it came from T cells, B-cell-depleted T cells, or PBMCs.

Germline assignment: CDR1 SNHLY and CDR2 FYNNEI. This CDR3 has 14 amino acids. Trimming at V came to 7 bases and at J to 4 bases, leaving 7 bases not matched to a gene. Authors' methods: Amplification from reference gene primers served as the basis for estimated nucleated cell counts. Only in-frame clones appear in the TCRdb table, and some are missing; sequencing was by immunoSEQ multiplex PCR. Clone size and V and J calls were adopted from that table, with D and trimming inferred from the DNA. The data contain about 100,000 clones, approximately 84% of them seen just once; the ten biggest clones take up around 4.3%.

The sequence was collected from a human donor in a cohort sampled during active COVID-19. The chain uses TRBV2 and TRBJ2-3; TRBD2 matches at 8 bases. The sequencing sample was made of peripheral blood. CDR3 amino acids: CASIRGGLADTQYF. The DNA for the CDR3 is TGTGCCAGCATTCGCGGGGGGTTGGCAGATACGCAGTATTTT.